The 16 T cell receptor beta chains reported below all come from one sample, sequenced in a study of blood T cell repertoires in COVID-19. Some clones are missing from TCRdb's copy, which holds only in-frame ones; the method was immunoSEQ multiplex PCR. The sample records under 100,000 clones, 87% being singletons. The sequenced material came from peripheral blood. These receptors were obtained from a human donor in a cohort sampled during active COVID-19.

The chain employs TRBV4-2 and TRBJ1-6; D call uncertain. The CDR3 loop spans 15 amino acids. V was cut by 0 bases and J by 5 bases, with 8 bases left in between. CDR1 LGHNA and CDR2 YNFKEQ come from the germline V gene. CDR3 protein: CASSQDMVDNSPLHF. The CDR3 region has the DNA TGTGCCAGCAGCCAAGATATGGTAGATAATTCACCCCTCCACTTT.

This sequence joins TRBV6-2 or TRBV6-3 and TRBJ2-7, with D unresolved. Germline CDR1 and CDR2: MNHEY and SVGEGT. The CDR3 totals 12 residues. The germline V and J ends were trimmed by 2 bases and 6 bases, with 8 bases remaining between them. The CDR3 here is CASSYEALEQYF. The DNA for the CDR3 is TGTGCCAGCAGTTACGAGGCCCTCGAGCAGTACTTC.

This chain connects TRBV6-6 to TRBJ2-7; D is uncertain. From germline, CDR1 is MNHNY and CDR2 SVGAGI (reference sequence). The CDR3 runs 12 residues. V lost 5 bases and J lost 3, with 8 bases in between. CDR3 nucleotides: TGTGCCAGCAGTACAGATTACTACGAGCAGTACTTC. Translating gives CASSTDYYEQYF.

V and J are TRBV5-1 and TRBJ1-5; D may be TRBD1 (5 bases). V lost 4 bases and J lost 3, with 8 bases in between. This CDR3 has 13 amino acids. CDR1 and CDR2 from the germline V gene are SGHRS and YFSETQ. The CDR3 bases are TGCGCCAGCAGCCAGGGAACCAATCAGCCCCAGCATTTT. Translation gives CASSQGTNQPQHF.

This chain connects TRBV28 to TRBJ2-7; D is possibly TRBD1 (5 bases). The CDR3 is 14 amino acids. The V gene lost 7 bases and the J gene lost 2 bases, with 15 bases spanning the gap. Germline V CDR1 and CDR2: MDHEN, SYDVKM. The CDR3 bases are TGTGCCAGCACCTCCCAGGGTCCCACCTACGAGCAGTACTTC. This encodes CASTSQGPTYEQYF.

This clone appeared once. The chain carries TRBV29-1 and TRBJ2-1, with 10 bases that match TRBD2. The germline V gene has CDR1 SQVTM and CDR2 ANQGSEA. Trimming at V came to 4 bases and at J to 7 bases, leaving 10 bases not matched to a gene. The CDR3 totals 15 residues. CDR3 DNA sequence: TGCAGCGTTGTTAATAGCGGGGGGTGGGTGAATGAGCAGTTCTTC. Amino acids: CSVVNSGGWVNEQFF.

The chain joins TRBV19 to TRBJ2-3, with 8 positions matching TRBD2. The CDR3 runs 16 residues. Germline assignment: CDR1 LNHDA and CDR2 SQIVND (reference sequence). V gave up 0 bases and J gave up 6 bases; unmatched junction bases: 8. CDR3 loop: CASSIELAVLGDTQYF. The CDR3 DNA sequence: TGTGCCAGTAGTATAGAACTAGCGGTTCTAGGTGATACGCAGTATTTT.

V gene TRBV12-5 combines with J gene TRBJ1-5, with D maybe TRBD1 (6 bases). Germline V gives CDR1 LGHNT, CDR2 FRNRAP. The length of the CDR3 is 13 residues. Trimming removed 2 bases from V and 6 bases from J, with 8 bases in between. The CDR3 DNA reads TGTGCTAGTGGTTTGCCACAGGGTCAGCCCCAGCATTTT. Amino acid sequence: CASGLPQGQPQHF.

This clone showed up just a few times. The genes are TRBV6-2 or TRBV6-3 and TRBJ2-7, with D possibly being TRBD1 (6 bases). This CDR3 is built from 15 residues. The ends were cut back, 5 bases at V and 0 bases at J, with 14 bases in the middle. Looked up from germline, CDR1 is MNHEY and CDR2 is SVGEGT. CDR3 coding DNA: TGTGCCAGCAGTGCAAGGGGGACGAGCTCCTACGAGCAGTACTTC. The encoded protein is CASSARGTSSYEQYF.

The chain has TRBV5-6 and TRBJ1-2; possible D gene TRBD1, 6 bases. The CDR3 totals 16 residues. Per the germline V gene, CDR1 is SGHDT and CDR2 is YYEEEE. V lost 4 bases and J 2 bases, leaving 18 bases between the germline ends. CDR3: CASSPPWPGVNYGYTF. DNA for the CDR3: TGTGCCAGCAGCCCCCCCTGGCCAGGGGTAAACTATGGCTACACCTTC. Looking up the rest from reference TRBV5-6 and TRBJ1-2 gives the full variable domain: DAGVTQSPTHLIKTRGQQVTLRCSPKSGHDTVSWYQQALGQGPQFIFQYYEEEERQRGNFPDRFSGHQFPNYSSELNVNALLLGDSALYLCASSPPWPGVNYGYTFGSGTRLTVV.

The chain has TRBV9 and TRBJ2-1, with D possibly matching TRBD2 (5 bases). CDR1 SGDLS and CDR2 YYNGEE come from the germline V gene. The CDR3 has 14 amino acids. Trimming removed 2 bases at V and 5 bases at J, with 11 bases between. As DNA, the CDR3 is TGTGCCAGCAGCGTCGACTGGGGAGACAATGAGCAGTTCTTC. Amino acids: CASSVDWGDNEQFF.

V gene TRBV7-9 combines with J gene TRBJ1-1; no reliable D call. The V gene lost 4 bases and the J gene lost 4 bases, with 16 bases spanning the gap. CDR3 length: 15 amino acids. Germline assignment: CDR1 SEHNR and CDR2 FQNEAQ (reference sequence). The CDR3 is CASSSAEGPSTEAFF. In DNA form, the CDR3 reads TGTGCCAGCAGCTCAGCTGAGGGCCCGAGCACTGAAGCTTTCTTT.

This clone was seen a few times. The rearrangement joins TRBV7-3 to TRBJ1-1; weak D call: TRBD1 (6 bases). The CDR3 has 13 residues. Germline V gives CDR1 SGHTA, CDR2 FQGTGA. Trimming removed 5 bases from V and 1 base from J, with 8 bases in between. For the CDR3, the DNA is TGTGCCAGCAGCCAGGGGCAGAACACTGAAGCTTTCTTT. This encodes CASSQGQNTEAFF.

This chain uses TRBV2 with TRBJ1-5; a weak D match, TRBD1 (5 bases). Germline V CDR1 and CDR2: SNHLY, FYNNEI. Between the trimmed V and J ends, which lost 11 bases and 3 bases, there was a span of 17 bases. CDR3 length: 14 amino acids. Written as DNA, the CDR3 is TGTGCCCTCAGCCAGGGTGTCTCCAATCAGCCCCAGCATTTT. Translation: CALSQGVSNQPQHF. The complete variable domain, with remaining parts taken from reference TRBV2 and TRBJ1-5, reads EPEVTQTPSHQVTQMGQEVILRCVPISNHLYFYWYRQILGQKVEFLVSFYNNEISEKSEIFDDQFSVERPDGSNFTLKIRSTKLEDSAMYFCALSQGVSNQPQHFGDGTRLSIL.

The chain carries TRBV18 and TRBJ1-2; possibly TRBD1 for D (5 bases). Germline V gives CDR1 KGHSH, CDR2 LQKENI. The CDR3 loop spans 15 amino acids. V lost 2 bases, J lost 3 bases, and 13 bases lay in between. The CDR3 protein is CASSPRTRADYGYTF. The DNA for the CDR3 is TGTGCCAGCTCACCAAGGACACGGGCGGACTATGGCTACACCTTC.

V usage is TRBV5-1 and J usage is TRBJ1-4; 12 nucleotides align to TRBD1. Unmatched junction bases numbered 10, after V lost 7 bases and J lost 6 bases. There are 16 residues in the CDR3. CDR1 and CDR2 from the germline V gene are SGHRS and YFSETQ. CDR3 protein: CASAPTGQGAYEKLFF. The CDR3 DNA reads TGCGCCAGCGCCCCCACGGGACAGGGGGCCTATGAAAAACTGTTTTTT.